A single sample gave rise to the 18 T cell receptor beta chains below, sequenced in a study of blood T cells in healthy people across ages. A second PCR, run for about 7 to 11 cycles, used a sample-barcoded 5' primer plus a J-beta primer mix. TCRdb re-called the 5' RACE reads with MiXCR, one entry per CDR3 protein. The profile covers about 970,000 distinct CDR3 sequences, with approximately 50% appearing a single time and about 20% taken by the ten largest. Sequencing input: blood. These receptors came from an older woman in good health.

V and J are TRBV27 and TRBJ1-1, with D possibly being TRBD1 (6 bases). Trimming removed 4 bases from V and 4 bases from J, with 13 bases in between. The CDR3 length is 14 residues. Germline-derived CDR1 and CDR2 are MNHEY and SMNVEV (reference sequence). The CDR3 sequence is CASSSTGLGTEAFF. CDR3 in DNA: TGTGCCAGCAGTTCTACAGGGCTTGGCACTGAAGCTTTCTTT.

V usage is TRBV7-8 and J usage is TRBJ2-1; 8 nucleotides match TRBD2. This CDR3 region has 16 residues. Germline assignment: CDR1 SGHVS and CDR2 FQNEAQ. J lost 5 bases, V lost 0 bases, and 6 bases had no gene match. In DNA form, the CDR3 reads TGTGCCAGCAGCTTAGCGAGACTAGCGAGAAACAATGAGCAGTTCTTC. Translation: CASSLARLARNNEQFF.

This clonotype has a single count. The chain combines TRBV7-8 with TRBJ2-7; D is ambiguous. V was clipped by 2 bases and J by 0 bases, with 14 bases between them. The CDR3 has 16 residues. Germline CDR1 SGHVS, CDR2 FQNEAQ. The chain's CDR3 is CASSLSFRQDSYEQYF. DNA for the CDR3: TGTGCCAGCAGCTTAAGTTTCCGACAAGACTCCTACGAGCAGTACTTC.

This chain joins TRBV7-8 and TRBJ2-1; 8 bases line up with TRBD1. Germline loops: CDR1 SGHVS, CDR2 FQNEAQ. After removal of 5 bases from V and 8 bases from J, the junction contained 5 bases not matched to a gene. The CDR3 runs to 13 residues. The CDR3 loop is CASSEDREDEQFF. In DNA form, the CDR3 reads TGTGCCAGCAGCGAGGACAGGGAGGATGAGCAGTTCTTC.

This clonotype turned up a few times. V usage is TRBV6-6 and J usage is TRBJ2-5, with TRBD1 identical over 8 bases. V was pared by 10 bases and J by 4 bases, with 5 bases of the junction left unmatched. The CDR3 runs 12 residues. In germline, CDR1 is MNHNY, CDR2 SVGAGI (reference sequence). Here the CDR3 reads CATQGAGETQYF. DNA for the CDR3: TGTGCCACCCAGGGGGCAGGAGAGACCCAGTACTTC.

This chain joins TRBV4-2 and TRBJ2-5, with 8 bases identical to TRBD2. The CDR3 is 15 amino acids. Per germline, CDR1 LGHNA and CDR2 YNFKEQ. V lost 0 bases, J lost 9 bases, and 9 bases stayed unmatched. This CDR3 reads CASSQESQRERAQYF. The DNA for the CDR3 is TGTGCCAGCAGCCAAGAGTCCCAGCGGGAGAGGGCCCAGTACTTC.

This clonotype was counted a few times. The chain uses TRBV20-1 and TRBJ2-1; D possibly corresponds to TRBD2 (5 bases). CDR3 length equals 12 residues. V lost 1 base and J 6 bases, leaving 7 bases between the germline ends. Germline lookup yields CDR1 DFQATT and CDR2 SNEGSKA (reference sequence). This CDR3 is CSARALANEQFF. CDR3 sequence (DNA): TGCAGTGCTAGAGCGCTAGCCAATGAGCAGTTCTTC.

This clonotype was observed a handful of times. V usage is TRBV4-1 and J usage is TRBJ2-5; D possibly matches TRBD1 or TRBD2 (5 bases each). Germline CDR1 reads MGHRA; CDR2 reads YSYEKL. The length of the CDR3 is 16 residues. V was shortened by 4 bases and J by 11 bases, with 26 bases between the two germline ends. The CDR3 here is CASSRSTDPGGWEQYF. CDR3 nucleotides: TGCGCCAGCAGCCGAAGCACGGACCCTGGGGGATGGGAGCAGTACTTC.

This clonotype was seen more than once but under ten times. CDR3 sequence: CASSFGTAYYEQYF. The CDR3 nucleotides read TGCGCCAGCAGCTTTGGGACAGCTTACTACGAGCAGTACTTC. V and J are TRBV5-1 and TRBJ2-7; 7 bases are a match to TRBD1. The germline V gene has CDR1 SGHRS and CDR2 YFSETQ. V shed 2 bases and J 3 bases; nucleotides not matched to a gene: 5. The CDR3 extends over 14 amino acids.

The CDR3, as DNA: TGTGCCAGCAGTTGGGGGACAGTCTATGGCTACACCTTC. Amino acids: CASSWGTVYGYTF. The V gene is TRBV12-3 or TRBV12-4, the J gene TRBJ1-2; 7 bases map to TRBD1. The CDR3 loop spans 13 amino acids. The trim removed 4 bases at V and 4 bases at J, leaving 3 bases unmatched.

There are a few counts of this clonotype. The J gene is TRBJ2-7, the V gene TRBV28, with 8 bases matching TRBD1. After removal of 11 bases from V and 2 bases from J, the junction contained 8 bases not matched to a gene. Germline loops: CDR1 MDHEN, CDR2 SYDVKM. The CDR3 runs 13 residues. The CDR3 nucleotides read TGTGCCGGCCAGGACAGGGACACCTACGAGCAGTACTTC. This codes for CAGQDRDTYEQYF.

The rearrangement links TRBV3-1 to TRBJ2-2; D is unresolved. Germline CDR1 reads LGHDT; CDR2 reads YNNKEL (reference sequence). V lost 0 bases, J lost 4 bases, and 6 bases lay in between. CDR3 length equals 14 residues. CDR3 sequence reads: CASSQESITGELFF. In DNA form, the CDR3 reads TGTGCCAGCAGCCAAGAATCGATCACCGGGGAGCTGTTTTTT.

The V call is TRBV10-3, the J call TRBJ2-7; D is undetermined. V lost 10 bases and J 1 base, leaving 17 bases between the germline ends. The germline gives CDR1 ENHRY, CDR2 SYGVKD. The CDR3 covers 14 residues. The CDR3 nucleotides are TGTGCCACACTTTCCGGGCCAGCTTCCTACGAGCAGTACTTC. It is translated as CATLSGPASYEQYF.

The chain carries TRBV24-1 and TRBJ2-4; maybe TRBD2 (5 bases). The DNA end is a closer match to TRBJ2-7, so the J assignment may be wrong. This CDR3 has 13 residues. Germline CDR1 and CDR2: KGHDR and SFDVKD. The CDR3 bases are TGTGCCACCAGTGCCAACGGGGTCTACGAGCAGTACTTC. Its translation is CATSANGVYEQYF.

The sample holds one count of this clonotype. The chain uses TRBV6-6 and TRBJ2-5, with 9 bases lining up with TRBD1. Judging by the DNA end, TRBJ2-7 fits better; the J call may be wrong. Germline CDR1 and CDR2: MNHNY and SVGAGI (reference sequence). The CDR3 loop spans 15 amino acids. The CDR3 region is CASSGLAQGAHEQYF. CDR3 nucleotide sequence: TGTGCCAGCAGCGGATTGGCACAGGGGGCCCACGAGCAGTACTTC.

The rearrangement joins TRBV5-1 to TRBJ2-1; 10 nucleotides align to TRBD2. J gave up 8 bases and V 7 bases, and 15 bases lay outside the gene matches. CDR3 length equals 16 residues. Germline V gives CDR1 SGHRS, CDR2 YFSETQ. CDR3 amino acids: CASAPTIASGSDEQFF. CDR3 DNA: TGCGCCAGCGCACCAACGATCGCTAGCGGGAGTGATGAGCAGTTCTTC. The entire variable domain, with the rest obtained from reference TRBV5-1 and TRBJ2-1, is as follows: KAGVTQTPRYLIKTRGQQVTLSCSPISGHRSVSWYQQTPGQGLQFLFEYFSETQRNKGNFPGRFSGRQFSNSRSEMNVSTLELGDSALYLCASAPTIASGSDEQFFGPGTRLTVL.

V usage is TRBV20-1 and J usage is TRBJ2-5; TRBD2 agrees at 9 bases. The last part of the DNA fits TRBJ2-7 better; the J call may be wrong. Germline values: CDR1 DFQATT, CDR2 SNEGSKA (reference sequence). This CDR3 spans 15 amino acids. This chain's CDR3 is CSARDLAGATYEQYF. The CDR3 bases are TGCAGTGCTAGAGATTTAGCGGGAGCTACCTACGAGCAGTACTTC.

The genes are TRBV6-5 and TRBJ2-7; D call uncertain. CDR1 MNHEY and CDR2 SVGAGI come from the germline V gene. Trimming took off 0 bases at V and 0 bases at J, with 9 bases between the two ends. This CDR3 comprises 15 residues. DNA of the CDR3: TGTGCCAGCAGTTACTCGGCAGGCTTCTCCTACGAGCAGTACTTC. Encoded protein: CASSYSAGFSYEQYF.